This TCR beta chain was captured by sequencing in a study of molecular identifiers for immune sequencing clone quantification. This clonotype has just a few counts. The authors built bulk TCR libraries by previously described methods with listed TCR primers. Via MiXCR, TCRdb re-called the PCR reads, giving one row per CDR3 protein. Of about 510,000 distinct CDR3 sequences listed, around 23% are singletons. Trimming cost V 1 base and J 5 bases, with 18 bases left between them. Germline CDR1 SGHTA, CDR2 FQGNSA. The CDR3 is made up of 17 amino acids. The naive CD8 libraries originated from between about 18,000 and 1,000,000 sorted cells and drew on 10%, 30% or 50% RNA.

V gene TRBV7-2 combines with J gene TRBJ2-1; no firm D call. This clonotype originated in a human donor in good health. Some libraries in this study had Jurkat cell RNA spiked in. Material for sequencing was naive CD8+ T cells from blood, with Jurkat cell RNA spiked in. Specified subset: FACS-sorted CD8+CD4-CCR7+CD45RA+ naive T cells. CDR3 nucleotide sequence: TGTGCCAGCAGCTTAGTTTTTTCAGGTAGGTTGGACAATGAGCAGTTCTTC. Translating it yields CASSLVFSGRLDNEQFF.